This is a list of T cell receptor beta chains from one sample in a study of cytomegalovirus exposure and HLA in healthy donors. Assay: immunoSEQ multiplex PCR; the TCRdb copy retains only in-frame clones and omits some. The sample gives more than 150,000 clones, around 80% of which show up once; about 7.7% is in the top ten. Sequenced sample: PBMCs. All receptors derive from a woman in her thirties or forties in good health and CMV-seropositive. Both conserved end residues are part of each CDR3. D genes are given only for firm matches. Clone size is shown for a subset of rows, as once, few, many or a class of expanded clone.

j_gene,d_gene,abundance,v_gene,CDR3aa,CDR3nt
TRBJ2-7,TRBD2,NA,TRBV7-3,CASRLSGSSGSEQYF,TGTGCCAGCAGATTAAGCGGGAGTAGTGGTTCGGAGCAGTACTTC
TRBJ2-7,NA,NA,TRBV7-9,CASSPFASSFYEQYF,TGTGCCAGCAGCCCGTTTGCGAGCTCCTTCTACGAGCAGTACTTC
TRBJ1-5,NA,NA,TRBV28,CASRGGAANQPQHF,TGTGCCAGCCGGGGAGGGGCAGCAAATCAGCCCCAGCATTTT
TRBJ1-2,NA,NA,TRBV29-1,CSAGGQRGYTF,TGCAGCGCCGGAGGACAGAGAGGCTACACCTTC
TRBJ2-7,NA,NA,TRBV29-1,CSVGEQGREQYF,TGCAGCGTTGGGGAGCAGGGGCGCGAGCAGTACTTC
TRBJ2-1,TRBD2,NA,TRBV15,CATSRAVAGVYEQFF,TGTGCCACCAGCAGAGCGGTAGCGGGAGTTTATGAGCAGTTCTTC
TRBJ2-7,NA,once,TRBV29-1,CSVAHPSEQYF,TGCAGCGTTGCCCACCCTAGCGAGCAGTACTTC
TRBJ2-7,NA,NA,TRBV7-9,CASSPSLQVSEQYF,TGTGCCAGCAGCCCCAGCTTACAGGTGTCCGAGCAGTACTTC
TRBJ2-1,TRBD1,NA,TRBV10-3,CAIRGQGTNNEQFF,TGTGCCATCAGGGGACAGGGGACCAACAATGAGCAGTTCTTC
TRBJ2-2,NA,NA,TRBV5-4,CASSRGGGRTGELFF,TGTGCCAGCAGCAGGGGAGGAGGGCGAACCGGGGAGCTGTTTTTT
TRBJ1-1,NA,few,TRBV4-3,CASSQDAGNTEAFF,TGCGCCAGCAGCCAAGATGCAGGGAACACTGAAGCTTTCTTT
TRBJ2-1,TRBD2,NA,TRBV6-1,CASSDLAGPSYNEQFF,TGTGCCAGCAGTGACCTAGCGGGTCCATCCTACAATGAGCAGTTCTTC
TRBJ2-3,NA,NA,TRBV7-2,CASSKSGLSGDTQYF,TGTGCCAGCAGCAAATCGGGACTCTCGGGAGATACGCAGTATTTT
TRBJ2-2,NA,NA,TRBV29-1,CSGGTANTGELFF,TGCAGCGGAGGTACGGCGAACACCGGGGAGCTGTTTTTT
TRBJ1-5,NA,once,TRBV6-7,CASRQCLSNQPQHF,TGTGCCAGCAGACAGTGTCTTAGCAATCAGCCCCAGCATTTT
TRBJ1-2,NA,NA,TRBV29-1,CSVGSSDKMNYGYTF,TGCAGCGTTGGGAGCTCGGACAAAATGAACTATGGCTACACCTTC
TRBJ2-7,NA,once,TRBV6-5,CASSYKGAGETF,TGTGCCAGCAGTTACAAAGGCGCAGGGGAAACGTTC
TRBJ2-5,TRBD2,few,TRBV9,CASSVGLAHETQYF,TGTGCCAGCAGCGTAGGACTAGCTCACGAGACCCAGTACTTC
TRBJ2-7,NA,NA,TRBV28,CASRGARGSLYEQYF,TGTGCCAGCAGGGGAGCCCGAGGATCTCTCTACGAGCAGTACTTC
TRBJ1-6,NA,NA,TRBV27,CASSPALGANSPLHF,TGTGCCAGCAGTCCTGCCCTGGGGGCGAATTCACCCCTCCACTTT
TRBJ1-1,NA,NA,TRBV10-2,CAAGELNPSIEAFF,TGCGCCGCGGGGGAGCTCAACCCCTCTATTGAAGCTTTCTTT
TRBJ1-5,TRBD1,few,TRBV2,CASSLQGTSNQPQHF,TGTGCCAGCAGTCTACAGGGGACTAGCAATCAGCCCCAGCATTTT
TRBJ2-1,TRBD2,NA,TRBV4-3,CASSLTSAQSNEQFF,TGCGCCAGCAGCCTAACTAGCGCTCAGAGCAATGAGCAGTTCTTC
TRBJ2-5,TRBD2,NA,TRBV30,CARSRTSGSQETQYF,TGTGCCCGTTCGAGGACTAGCGGGTCACAAGAGACCCAGTACTTC
TRBJ1-5,NA,NA,TRBV2,CASSELGPGSNQPQHF,TGTGCCAGCAGTGAATTGGGGCCTGGTAGCAATCAGCCCCAGCATTTT
TRBJ2-7,NA,NA,TRBV5-1,CASSVTGTLSSYEQYF,TGCGCCAGCAGCGTAACAGGGACCCTGAGCTCCTACGAGCAGTACTTC
TRBJ2-1,TRBD2,NA,TRBV28,CASMAAGGSYNEQFF,TGTGCCAGCATGGCAGCGGGAGGCTCCTACAATGAGCAGTTCTTC
TRBJ2-7,TRBD2,few,TRBV7-8,CASSLVFRAGTSLLYEQYF,TGTGCCAGCAGCTTAGTCTTCAGGGCCGGGACTAGCCTACTTTACGAGCAGTACTTC
TRBJ1-2,NA,NA,TRBV28,CASRTQGYLYGYTF,TGTGCCAGCAGAACACAGGGTTACCTCTATGGCTACACCTTC
TRBJ2-1,TRBD2,NA,TRBV19,CASSIAGGRNEQFF,TGTGCCAGTAGTATTGCGGGAGGGCGTAATGAGCAGTTCTTC
TRBJ2-5,NA,NA,TRBV7-2,CASSLEPAGTQYF,TGTGCCAGCAGCTTAGAACCCGCCGGGACCCAGTACTTC
TRBJ1-1,NA,NA,TRBV11-2,CASSLGQWITEAFF,TGTGCCAGCAGCTTAGGACAGTGGATCACTGAAGCTTTCTTT
TRBJ2-7,NA,few,TRBV19,CASSIRQGSYEQYF,TGTGCCAGTAGTATACGGCAGGGCTCCTACGAGCAGTACTTC
TRBJ1-5,NA,NA,TRBV19,CASSIPGDHSNQPQHF,TGTGCCAGTAGTATACCAGGGGACCATAGCAATCAGCCCCAGCATTTT
TRBJ2-5,TRBD1,NA,TRBV6-5,CASSARDRGRGTQYF,TGTGCCAGCAGTGCCCGGGACAGGGGGCGAGGGACCCAGTACTTC
TRBJ1-1,NA,once,TRBV29-1,CSVKTGNTEAFF,TGCAGCGTTAAGACAGGGAACACTGAAGCTTTCTTT
TRBJ2-1,TRBD2,NA,TRBV5-1,CASSLIAGYNEQFF,TGCGCCAGCAGCTTGATAGCGGGCTACAATGAGCAGTTCTTC
TRBJ1-1,TRBD1,NA,TRBV5-1,CASSFRDRGEPGTEAFF,TGCGCCAGCAGCTTCCGGGACAGGGGGGAGCCCGGCACTGAAGCTTTCTTT
TRBJ2-7,TRBD1,NA,TRBV19,CATSRGPVSRTGDYEQYF,TGTGCCACCTCAAGGGGCCCCGTGAGCAGGACAGGGGACTACGAGCAGTACTTC
TRBJ2-2,NA,NA,TRBV6-1,CASTRTATNTGELFF,TGTGCCAGCACAAGGACAGCTACGAACACCGGGGAGCTGTTTTTT
TRBJ2-7,TRBD2,NA,TRBV7-2,CASSLAASGAPYEQYF,TGTGCCAGCAGCTTAGCGGCTAGCGGGGCGCCCTACGAGCAGTACTTC
TRBJ1-3,TRBD1,NA,TRBV28,CASNVQGVSGNTIYF,TGTGCCAGCAACGTCCAGGGGGTCTCTGGAAACACCATATATTTT
TRBJ1-6,TRBD1,few,TRBV7-2,CASSRDSGTLSPLHF,TGTGCCAGCAGCCGGGACAGCGGTACTTTGTCACCCCTCCACTTT